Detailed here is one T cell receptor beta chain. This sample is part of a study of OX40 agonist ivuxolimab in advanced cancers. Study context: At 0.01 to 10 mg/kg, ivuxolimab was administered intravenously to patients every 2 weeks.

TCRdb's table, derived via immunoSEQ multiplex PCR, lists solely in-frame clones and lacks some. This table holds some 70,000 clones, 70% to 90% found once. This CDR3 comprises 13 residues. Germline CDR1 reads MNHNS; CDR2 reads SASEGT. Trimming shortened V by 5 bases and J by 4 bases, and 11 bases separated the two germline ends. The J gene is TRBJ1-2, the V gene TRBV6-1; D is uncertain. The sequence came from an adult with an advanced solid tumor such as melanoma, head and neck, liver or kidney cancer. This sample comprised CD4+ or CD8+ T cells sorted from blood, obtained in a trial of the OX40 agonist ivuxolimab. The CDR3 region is CASSSSGAYGYTF. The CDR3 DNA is TGTGCCAGCAGTTCTAGCGGAGCCTATGGCTACACCTTC.